This T cell receptor (beta chain) was found in a study of cytomegalovirus exposure and HLA in healthy donors. Findings of the study overall: A missense DCLRE1C variant was associated with V- and J-gene trimming of TCR beta chains in a later analysis, and an independent cohort replicated the association.

Primers: 60 Vbeta forward and 13 Jbeta reverse. Assay used: immunoSEQ multiplex PCR; TCRdb lists only in-frame clones, some missing. The sample records about 130,000 clones, over 65% being singletons. CDR1 and CDR2 (germline): SGHRS, YFSETQ. Trimming stripped 0 bases from V and 2 bases from J, with 12 bases between. The CDR3 is made up of 16 amino acids. The count of this clone is one. Antigen specificity is unknown. The sample carries other DNA sequences with the same CDR3. The chain joins TRBV5-1 to TRBJ2-1; the D gene is possibly TRBD2 (7 bases). The sequenced sample consisted of PBMCs. The TCR was taken from a man aged 18 to 35 in good health and CMV-seropositive. In nucleotides, the CDR3 is TGCGCCAGCAGCTTGGAAGGCGGGGGCCCCTACAATGAGCAGTTCTTC. Translation: CASSLEGGGPYNEQFF.